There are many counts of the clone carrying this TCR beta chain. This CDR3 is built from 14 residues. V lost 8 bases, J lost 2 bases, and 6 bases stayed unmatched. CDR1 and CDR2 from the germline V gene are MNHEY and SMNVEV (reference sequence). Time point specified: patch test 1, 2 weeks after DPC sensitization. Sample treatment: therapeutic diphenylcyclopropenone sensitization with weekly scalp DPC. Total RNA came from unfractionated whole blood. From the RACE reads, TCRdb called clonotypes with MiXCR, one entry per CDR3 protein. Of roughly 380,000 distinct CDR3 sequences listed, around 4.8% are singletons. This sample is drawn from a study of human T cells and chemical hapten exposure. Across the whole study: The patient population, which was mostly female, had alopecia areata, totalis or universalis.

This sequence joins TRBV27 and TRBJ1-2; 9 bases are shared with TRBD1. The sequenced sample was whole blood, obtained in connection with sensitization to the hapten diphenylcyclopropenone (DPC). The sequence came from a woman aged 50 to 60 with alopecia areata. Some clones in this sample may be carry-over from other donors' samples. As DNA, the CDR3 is TGTGCCAGCGGGGCCGGGACAGGGAACTATGGCTACACCTTC. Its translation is CASGAGTGNYGYTF.